The entry below describes one T cell receptor beta chain. MiXCR, applied by TCRdb to the RT-PCR reads, yields one record per CDR3 protein. The table records about 610 distinct CDR3 sequences, 35% to 40% of them present only once. The CDR3 sequence is 14 residues long. The V end lost 1 base, the J end lost 5 bases, and 10 bases lay between the germline ends. The V gene's germline CDR1 is SGHRS and CDR2 YFSETQ. This receptor was obtained from a female donor with primary Sjogren's syndrome. The specimen sequenced was memory CD4+ T cells from salivary gland. This sequence joins TRBV5-1 and TRBJ2-1; D call uncertain. The CDR3 sequence: CASSLWPSNNEQFF. CDR3 DNA sequence: TGCGCCAGCAGCTTGTGGCCCAGTAACAATGAGCAGTTCTTC. Drawing the rest from reference TRBV5-1 and TRBJ2-1, the complete variable domain is KAGVTQTPRYLIKTRGQQVTLSCSPISGHRSVSWYQQTPGQGLQFLFEYFSETQRNKGNFPGRFSGRQFSNSRSEMNVSTLELGDSALYLCASSLWPSNNEQFFGPGTRLTVL.